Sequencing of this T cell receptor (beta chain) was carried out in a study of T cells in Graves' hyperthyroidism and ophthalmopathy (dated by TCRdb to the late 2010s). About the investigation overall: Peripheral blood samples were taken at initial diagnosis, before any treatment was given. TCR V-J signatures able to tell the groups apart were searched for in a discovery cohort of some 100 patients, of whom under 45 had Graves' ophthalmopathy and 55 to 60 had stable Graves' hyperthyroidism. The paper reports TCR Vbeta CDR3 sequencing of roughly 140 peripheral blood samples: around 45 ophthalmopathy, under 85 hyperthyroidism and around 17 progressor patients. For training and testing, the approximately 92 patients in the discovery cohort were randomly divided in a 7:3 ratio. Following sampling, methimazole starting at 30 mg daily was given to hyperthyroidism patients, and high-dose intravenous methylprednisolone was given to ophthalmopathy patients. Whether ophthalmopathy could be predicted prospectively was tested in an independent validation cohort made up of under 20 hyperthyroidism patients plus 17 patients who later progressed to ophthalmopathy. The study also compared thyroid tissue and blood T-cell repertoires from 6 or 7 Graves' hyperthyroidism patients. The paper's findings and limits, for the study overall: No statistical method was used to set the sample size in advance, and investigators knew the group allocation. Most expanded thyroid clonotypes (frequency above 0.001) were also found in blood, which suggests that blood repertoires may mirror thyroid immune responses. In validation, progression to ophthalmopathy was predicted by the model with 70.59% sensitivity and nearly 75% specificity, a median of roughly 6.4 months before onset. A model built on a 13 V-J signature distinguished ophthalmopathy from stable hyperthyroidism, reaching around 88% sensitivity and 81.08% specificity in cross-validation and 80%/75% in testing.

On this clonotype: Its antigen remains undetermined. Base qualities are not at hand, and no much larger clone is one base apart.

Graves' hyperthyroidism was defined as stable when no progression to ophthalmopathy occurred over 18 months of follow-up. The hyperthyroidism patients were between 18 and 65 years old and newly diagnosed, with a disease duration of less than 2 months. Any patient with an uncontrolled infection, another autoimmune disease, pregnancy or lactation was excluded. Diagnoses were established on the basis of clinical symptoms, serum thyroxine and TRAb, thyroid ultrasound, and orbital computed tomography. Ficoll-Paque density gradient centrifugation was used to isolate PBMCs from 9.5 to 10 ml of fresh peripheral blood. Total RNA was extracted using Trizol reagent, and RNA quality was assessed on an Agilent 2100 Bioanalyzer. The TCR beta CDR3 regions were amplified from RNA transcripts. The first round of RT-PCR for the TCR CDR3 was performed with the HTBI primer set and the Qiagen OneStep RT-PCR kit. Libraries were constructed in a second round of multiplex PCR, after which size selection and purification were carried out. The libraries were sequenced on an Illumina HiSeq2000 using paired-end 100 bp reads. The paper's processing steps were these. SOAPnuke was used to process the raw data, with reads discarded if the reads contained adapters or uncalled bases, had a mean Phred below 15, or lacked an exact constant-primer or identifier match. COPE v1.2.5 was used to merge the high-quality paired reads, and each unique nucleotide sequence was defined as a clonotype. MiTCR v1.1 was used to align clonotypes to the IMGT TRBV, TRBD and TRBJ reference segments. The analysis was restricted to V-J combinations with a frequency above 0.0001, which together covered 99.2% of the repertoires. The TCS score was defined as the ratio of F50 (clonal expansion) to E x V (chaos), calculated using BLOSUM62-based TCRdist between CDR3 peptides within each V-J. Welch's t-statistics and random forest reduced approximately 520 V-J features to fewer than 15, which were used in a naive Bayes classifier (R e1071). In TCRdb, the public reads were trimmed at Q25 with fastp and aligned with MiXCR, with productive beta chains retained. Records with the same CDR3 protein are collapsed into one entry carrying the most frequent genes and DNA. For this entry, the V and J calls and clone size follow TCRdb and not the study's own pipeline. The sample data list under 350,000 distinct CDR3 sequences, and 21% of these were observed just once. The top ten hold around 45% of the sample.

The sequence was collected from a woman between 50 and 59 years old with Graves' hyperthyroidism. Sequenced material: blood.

The nucleotides read TGTGCCAGTAGTGATTTTCGAAAAGGGAGGACCTCCTACGAGCAGTACTTC. Its protein is CASSDFRKGRTSYEQYF. The chain uses TRBV19 and TRBJ2-7, and TRBD2 may be the D gene, going by 6 matching bases. From the germline V gene (reference sequence), CDR1 is LNHDA and CDR2 is SQIVND. Inclusive of the bounding cysteine and phenylalanine, the CDR3 is 17 residues long. Solely the CDR3 DNA is kept, with 51 bases framed from the first base. Cut back by 5 bases and 0 bases, the V and J ends lie 20 bases apart. Full variable domain (CDR3 extended with the reference TRBV19 and TRBJ2-7 proteins): DGGITQSPKYLFRKEGQNVTLSCEQNLNHDAMYWYRQDPGQGLRLIYYSQIVNDFQKGDIAEGYSVSREKKESFPLTVTSAQKNPTAFYLCASSDFRKGRTSYEQYFGPGTRLTVT.